Below are 29 T cell receptor beta chains sequenced from a single sample in a study of monozygotic twins with inflammatory bowel disease. TCRdb re-called the 5' RACE reads; one entry per CDR3 protein, DNA not given. This sample's clone table lists about 150,000 distinct CDR3 sequences. Sequenced material: blood. The receptors come from a human donor with ulcerative colitis or Crohn's disease, or a healthy co-twin of an affected twin (not recorded which).

The J gene is TRBJ2-7, the V gene TRBV24-1. Germline V gene lookup returns CDR1 KGHDR and CDR2 SFDVKD. The CDR3 spans 16 residues. The CDR3 sequence is CATSDSGRGSAYEQYF.

Measured by frequency, this clonotype is medium-sized. This rearrangement joins TRBV29-1 to TRBJ1-2; TCRdb calls TRBD1, which cannot be checked without DNA. Germline values: CDR1 SQVTM, CDR2 ANQGSEA. The CDR3 sequence is 12 residues long. Here the CDR3 reads CSVEGDTYGYTF.

V and J are TRBV25-1 and TRBJ2-1; checking the TCRdb D call of TRBD2 is not possible without DNA. CDR1 and CDR2 from the germline V gene are MGHDK and SYGVNS. The CDR3 is 15 residues long. CDR3 region: CASSPRAGKYNEQFF. The full variable domain, rest sourced from reference TRBV25-1 and TRBJ2-1, is EADIYQTPRYLVIGTGKKITLECSQTMGHDKMYWYQQDPGMELHLIHYSYGVNSTEKGDLSSESTVSRIRTEHFPLTLESARPSHTSQYLCASSPRAGKYNEQFFGPGTRLTVL.

The J gene is TRBJ1-2, the V gene TRBV15. The CDR3 covers 13 residues. CDR1 and CDR2 from the germline V gene are LNHNV and YYDKDF (reference sequence). The CDR3 spells CATSRVEGYGYTF.

The chain has TRBV10-3 and TRBJ1-2; TCRdb outputs TRBD1, but without DNA this stays unchecked. The CDR3 spans 15 residues. Germline V gene lookup returns CDR1 ENHRY and CDR2 SYGVKD. This chain's CDR3 is CAISAAGKTIYGYTF.

The chain uses TRBV18 and TRBJ1-5; TCRdb gives TRBD1 as the D gene, but with no DNA this cannot be confirmed. There are 15 residues in the CDR3. Germline values: CDR1 KGHSH, CDR2 LQKENI. The CDR3 reads CASSGTAGGNQPQHF.

This chain joins TRBV27 and TRBJ2-7. The CDR3 has 14 amino acids. Germline V gives CDR1 MNHEY, CDR2 SMNVEV (reference sequence). The CDR3 reads CASSLKGSSYEQYF.

The chain joins TRBV2 to TRBJ2-5; absent DNA, TCRdb's TRBD1 call cannot be checked. CDR3 length: 13 residues. The germline gives CDR1 SNHLY, CDR2 FYNNEI. The CDR3 region is CASRDRGKVTQYF.

The chain has TRBV19 and TRBJ1-2; TCRdb proposes TRBD1, but this gene call is untestable without DNA. In germline, CDR1 is LNHDA, CDR2 SQIVND (reference sequence). The CDR3 contains 13 residues. The CDR3: CASSIAPDYGYTF.

This chain links TRBV20-1 with TRBJ1-1; TCRdb gives TRBD1 as the D gene, but with no DNA this cannot be confirmed. The CDR3 has 13 residues. The germline V gene encodes CDR1 DFQATT and CDR2 SNEGSKA (reference sequence). The CDR3 reads CSASHTGNTEAFF.

The chain joins TRBV6-5 to TRBJ2-7; TCRdb reports TRBD1, a call that lacks DNA to check it against. The CDR3 is made up of 15 amino acids. From germline, CDR1 is MNHEY and CDR2 SVGAGI. CDR3 residues: CASSYFWDHDREQYF.

The genes are TRBV5-1 and TRBJ2-2. The CDR3 is 14 amino acids. Germline V CDR1 and CDR2: SGHRS, YFSETQ. The CDR3 protein is CASSLDLNTGELFF.

This chain connects TRBV10-3 to TRBJ2-3. Per germline, CDR1 ENHRY and CDR2 SYGVKD. The CDR3 is 13 amino acids. The CDR3: CAISESRPDTQYF.

V and J are TRBV6-5 and TRBJ1-2. The CDR3 is made up of 13 amino acids. CDR1 and CDR2 (germline): MNHEY, SVGAGI. CDR3 amino acids: CASKNKGSYGYTF.

The chain has TRBV5-1 and TRBJ1-2. The CDR3 is 14 amino acids. The germline V gene encodes CDR1 SGHRS and CDR2 YFSETQ. The CDR3 here is CASSLVGSNYGYTF.

This chain connects TRBV13 to TRBJ1-1. Germline loops: CDR1 PRHDT, CDR2 FYEKMQ (reference sequence). The CDR3 loop spans 13 amino acids. The CDR3 protein is CASSFDRNTEAFF.

This chain joins TRBV7-3 and TRBJ2-6; TCRdb calls TRBD1, which cannot be checked without DNA. The CDR3 has 19 residues. Per the germline V gene, CDR1 is SGHTA and CDR2 is FQGTGA. The CDR3 sequence: CASSLRTGYSSSGANVLTF.

CDR3 loop: CASSFGQGAETQYF. The genes are TRBV7-6 and TRBJ2-5; TCRdb's D call of TRBD1 is untestable without DNA. Germline V CDR1 and CDR2: SGHVS, FNYEAQ. The CDR3 length is 14 residues.

CDR3 region: CSALAGTGNYGYTF. The rearrangement joins TRBV20-1 to TRBJ1-2; TCRdb picks TRBD1, but there is no DNA to check that call. The CDR3 contains 14 residues. CDR1 DFQATT and CDR2 SNEGSKA come from the germline V gene (reference sequence).

The rearrangement joins TRBV18 to TRBJ2-6. This CDR3 has 15 residues. The germline V gene encodes CDR1 KGHSH and CDR2 LQKENI. The CDR3 spells CASSRGHSGANVLTF.

The CDR3 sequence: CASSLTISSYNEQFF. This sequence joins TRBV5-1 and TRBJ2-1. Germline V gene data show CDR1 as SGHRS and CDR2 as YFSETQ. The CDR3 spans 15 residues.

The rearrangement joins TRBV7-3 to TRBJ2-1; TCRdb designates TRBD1, a call that cannot be tested without DNA. The CDR3 consists of 16 residues. Germline V gene lookup returns CDR1 SGHTA and CDR2 FQGTGA. The CDR3 region is CASSLTRIAGGGEQFF. The full variable domain, completed using reference TRBV7-3 and TRBJ2-1, is GAGVSQTPSNKVTEKGKYVELRCDPISGHTALYWYRQSLGQGPEFLIYFQGTGAADDSGLPNDRFFAVRPEGSVSTLKIQRTERGDSAVYLCASSLTRIAGGGEQFFGPGTRLTVL.

This CDR3 is CASSHLRGTSGRRGEQYF. V usage is TRBV12-3 or TRBV12-4 and J usage is TRBJ2-7; the TCRdb D gene call, TRBD2, has no DNA to confirm it. The CDR3 sequence is 18 residues long.

The chain employs TRBV7-9 and TRBJ1-1. CDR3 length equals 15 residues. The germline gives CDR1 SEHNR, CDR2 FQNEAQ (reference sequence). The CDR3 sequence is CASSLTRQPNTEAFF.

The V call is TRBV28, the J call TRBJ2-1; TCRdb's D gene call, TRBD2, goes unchecked for lack of DNA. Per the germline V gene, CDR1 is MDHEN and CDR2 is SYDVKM. This CDR3 contains 15 residues. CDR3 protein: CASRRTSGRFNEQFF.

The chain links TRBV7-9 to TRBJ2-7; TCRdb's assignment of TRBD1 cannot be checked, as there is no DNA. The CDR3 sequence is 14 residues long. Germline lookup yields CDR1 SEHNR and CDR2 FQNEAQ (reference sequence). CDR3 protein: CASSPPTGLYEQYF.

This rearrangement joins TRBV28 to TRBJ1-2; as DNA is missing, the TRBD1 call by TCRdb cannot be tested. The CDR3 spans 14 residues. The germline V gene has CDR1 MDHEN and CDR2 SYDVKM. The CDR3 region is CASSLKTGNYGYTF.

The CDR3 sequence: CASSSPPAHYGYTF. The chain recombines TRBV7-2 with TRBJ1-2; TCRdb's D call, TRBD1, is unchecked because there is no DNA. Looked up from germline, CDR1 is SGHTA and CDR2 is FQGNSA. This CDR3 comprises 14 residues.

This sequence joins TRBV24-1 and TRBJ1-2; as DNA is missing, the TRBD1 call by TCRdb cannot be tested. Germline V lookup: CDR1 KGHDR, CDR2 SFDVKD. CDR3 size: 14 residues. CDR3 amino acids: CATSDTGPLYGYTF.